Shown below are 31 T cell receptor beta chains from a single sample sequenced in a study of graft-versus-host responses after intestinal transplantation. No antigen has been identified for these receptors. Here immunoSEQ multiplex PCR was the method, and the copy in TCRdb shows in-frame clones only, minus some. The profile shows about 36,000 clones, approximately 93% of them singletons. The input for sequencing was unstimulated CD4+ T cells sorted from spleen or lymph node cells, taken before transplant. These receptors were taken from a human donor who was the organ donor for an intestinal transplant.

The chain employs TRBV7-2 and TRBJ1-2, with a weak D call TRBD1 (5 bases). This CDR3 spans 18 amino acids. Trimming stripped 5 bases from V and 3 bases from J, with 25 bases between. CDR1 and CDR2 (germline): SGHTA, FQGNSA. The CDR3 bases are TGTGCCAGCAGCCTAACCGGAGTACGGGGGTTTGAAGACTATGGCTACACCTTC. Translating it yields CASSLTGVRGFEDYGYTF.

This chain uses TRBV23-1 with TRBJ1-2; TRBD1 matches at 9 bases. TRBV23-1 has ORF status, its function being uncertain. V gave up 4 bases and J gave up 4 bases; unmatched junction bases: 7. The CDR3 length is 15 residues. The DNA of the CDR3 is TGCGCCAGCAGTCTAAAGAGGACAGGGGCCTATGGCTACACCTTC. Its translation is CASSLKRTGAYGYTF.

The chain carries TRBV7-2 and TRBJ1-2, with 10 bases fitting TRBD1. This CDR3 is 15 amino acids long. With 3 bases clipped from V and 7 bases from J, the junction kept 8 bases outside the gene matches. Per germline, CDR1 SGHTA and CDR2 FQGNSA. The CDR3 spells CASSFVWTGGFGYTF. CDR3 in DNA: TGTGCCAGCAGCTTTGTCTGGACAGGGGGATTTGGCTACACCTTC.

The CDR3 region is CASSLVTNYGYTF. The CDR3 bases are TGTGCCAGCAGCTTAGTAACCAACTATGGCTACACCTTC. The chain has TRBV7-2 and TRBJ1-2; no clear D. Germline lookup yields CDR1 SGHTA and CDR2 FQGNSA. V was trimmed by 1 base and J by 2 bases, leaving 5 bases between them. The CDR3 is 13 residues long.

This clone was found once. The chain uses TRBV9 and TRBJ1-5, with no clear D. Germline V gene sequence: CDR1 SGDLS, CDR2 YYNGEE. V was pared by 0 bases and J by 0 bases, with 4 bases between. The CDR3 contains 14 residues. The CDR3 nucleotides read TGTGCCAGCAGCGTAGGGGATAGCAATCAGCCCCAGCATTTT. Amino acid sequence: CASSVGDSNQPQHF. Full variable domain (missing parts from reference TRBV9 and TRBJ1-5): DSGVTQTPKHLITATGQRVTLRCSPRSGDLSVYWYQQSLDQGLQFLIQYYNGEERAKGNILERFSAQQFPDLHSELNLSSLELGDSALYFCASSVGDSNQPQHFGDGTRLSIL.

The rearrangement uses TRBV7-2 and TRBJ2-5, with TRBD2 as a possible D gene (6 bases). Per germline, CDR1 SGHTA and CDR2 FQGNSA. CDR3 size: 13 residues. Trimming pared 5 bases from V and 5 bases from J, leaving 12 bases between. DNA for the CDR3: TGTGCCAGCAGCAAACTAGCCGGGGAGACCCAGTACTTC. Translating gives CASSKLAGETQYF.

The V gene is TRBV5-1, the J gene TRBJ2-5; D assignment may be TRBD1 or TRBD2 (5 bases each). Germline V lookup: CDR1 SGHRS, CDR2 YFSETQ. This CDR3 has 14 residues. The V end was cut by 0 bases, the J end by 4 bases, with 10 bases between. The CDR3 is CASSLVGDVETQYF. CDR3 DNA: TGCGCCAGCAGCTTGGTTGGGGACGTAGAGACCCAGTACTTC.

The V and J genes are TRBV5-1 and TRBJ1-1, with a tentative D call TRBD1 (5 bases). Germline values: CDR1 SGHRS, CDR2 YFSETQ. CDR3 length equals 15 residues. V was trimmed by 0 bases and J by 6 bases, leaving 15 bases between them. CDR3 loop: CASSLEGPSSAEAFF. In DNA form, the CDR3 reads TGCGCCAGCAGCTTGGAGGGGCCAAGTTCGGCTGAAGCTTTCTTT.

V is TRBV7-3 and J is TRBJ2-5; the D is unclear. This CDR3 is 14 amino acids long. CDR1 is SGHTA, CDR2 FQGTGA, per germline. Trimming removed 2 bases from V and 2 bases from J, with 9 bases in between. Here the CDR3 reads CASSLDRHQETQYF. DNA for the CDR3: TGTGCCAGCAGCTTAGACCGGCATCAAGAGACCCAGTACTTC. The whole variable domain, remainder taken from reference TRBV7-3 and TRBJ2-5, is GAGVSQTPSNKVTEKGKYVELRCDPISGHTALYWYRQSLGQGPEFLIYFQGTGAADDSGLPNDRFFAVRPEGSVSTLKIQRTERGDSAVYLCASSLDRHQETQYFGPGTRLLVL.

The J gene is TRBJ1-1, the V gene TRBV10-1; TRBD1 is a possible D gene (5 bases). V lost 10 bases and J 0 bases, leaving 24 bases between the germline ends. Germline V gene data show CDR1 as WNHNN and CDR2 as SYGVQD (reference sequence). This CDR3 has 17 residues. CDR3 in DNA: TGCGCCAATCAAGCCCGAATAAGGCGGGGCTTGAACACTGAAGCTTTCTTT. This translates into CANQARIRRGLNTEAFF.

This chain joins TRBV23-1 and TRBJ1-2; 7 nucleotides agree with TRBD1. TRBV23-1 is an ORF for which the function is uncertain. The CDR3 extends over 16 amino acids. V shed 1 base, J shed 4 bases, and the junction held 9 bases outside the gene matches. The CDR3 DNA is TGCGCCAGCAGTCAATGGATCCAGGGGGGCCCCTATGGCTACACCTTC. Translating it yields CASSQWIQGGPYGYTF.

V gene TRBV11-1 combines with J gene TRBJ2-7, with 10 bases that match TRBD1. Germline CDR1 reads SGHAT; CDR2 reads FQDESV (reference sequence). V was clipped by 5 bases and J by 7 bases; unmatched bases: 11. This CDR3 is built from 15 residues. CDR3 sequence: CASSARQGAPFEQYF. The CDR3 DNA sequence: TGTGCCAGCAGCGCTCGACAGGGGGCACCTTTTGAGCAGTACTTC.

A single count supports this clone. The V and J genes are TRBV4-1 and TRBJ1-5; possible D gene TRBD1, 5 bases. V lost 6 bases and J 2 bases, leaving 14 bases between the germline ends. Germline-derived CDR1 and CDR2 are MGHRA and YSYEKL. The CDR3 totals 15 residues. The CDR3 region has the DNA TGCGCCAGCAGTCCGTTGGGACTTGGCAATCAGCCCCAGCATTTT. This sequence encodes CASSPLGLGNQPQHF.

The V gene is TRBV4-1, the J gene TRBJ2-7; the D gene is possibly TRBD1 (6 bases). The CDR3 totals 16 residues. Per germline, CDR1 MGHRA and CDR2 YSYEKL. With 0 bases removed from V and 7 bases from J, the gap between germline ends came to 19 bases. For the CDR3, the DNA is TGCGCCAGCAGCCAAGATCAGGGGATTGTTATTGGAGAGCAGTACTTC. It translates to CASSQDQGIVIGEQYF.

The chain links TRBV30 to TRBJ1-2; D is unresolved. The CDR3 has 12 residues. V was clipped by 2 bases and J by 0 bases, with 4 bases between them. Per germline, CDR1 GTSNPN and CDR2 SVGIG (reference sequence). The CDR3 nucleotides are TGTGCCTGGAGTCTAACTAACTATGGCTACACCTTC. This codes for CAWSLTNYGYTF.

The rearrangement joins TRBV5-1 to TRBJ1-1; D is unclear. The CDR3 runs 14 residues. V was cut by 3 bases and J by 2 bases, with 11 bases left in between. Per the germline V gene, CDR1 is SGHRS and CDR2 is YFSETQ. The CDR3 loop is CASSSALDNTEAFF. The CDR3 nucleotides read TGCGCCAGCAGCTCCGCCTTGGACAACACTGAAGCTTTCTTT.

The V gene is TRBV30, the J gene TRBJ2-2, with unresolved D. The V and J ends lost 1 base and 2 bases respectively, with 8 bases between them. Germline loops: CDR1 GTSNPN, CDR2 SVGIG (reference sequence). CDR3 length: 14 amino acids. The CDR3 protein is CAWSAQRNTGELFF. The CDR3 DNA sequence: TGTGCCTGGAGTGCGCAGAGAAACACCGGGGAGCTGTTTTTT.

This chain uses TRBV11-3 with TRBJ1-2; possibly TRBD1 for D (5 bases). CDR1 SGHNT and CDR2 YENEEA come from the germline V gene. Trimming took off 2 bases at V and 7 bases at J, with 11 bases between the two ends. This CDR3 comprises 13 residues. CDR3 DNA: TGTGCCAGCAGCTTACCAGGGTGCTGTGGCTACACCTTC. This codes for CASSLPGCCGYTF.

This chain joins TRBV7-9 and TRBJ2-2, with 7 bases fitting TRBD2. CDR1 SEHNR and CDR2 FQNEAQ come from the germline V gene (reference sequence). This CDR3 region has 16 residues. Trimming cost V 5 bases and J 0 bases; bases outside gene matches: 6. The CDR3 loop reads CASSQWGGANTGELFF. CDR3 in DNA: TGTGCCAGCAGCCAATGGGGGGGGGCGAACACCGGGGAGCTGTTTTTT.

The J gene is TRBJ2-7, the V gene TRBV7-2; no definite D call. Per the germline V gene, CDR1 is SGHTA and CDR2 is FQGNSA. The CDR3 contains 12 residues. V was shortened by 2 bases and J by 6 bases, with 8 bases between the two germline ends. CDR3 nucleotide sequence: TGTGCCAGCAGCTTAACCCCCCTCGAGCAGTACTTC. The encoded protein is CASSLTPLEQYF.

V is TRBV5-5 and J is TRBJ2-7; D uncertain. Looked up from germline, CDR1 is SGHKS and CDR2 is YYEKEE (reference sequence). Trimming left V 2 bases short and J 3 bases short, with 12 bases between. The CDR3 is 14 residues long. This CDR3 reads CASSFGSGNYEQYF. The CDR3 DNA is TGTGCCAGCAGCTTTGGTTCCGGAAACTACGAGCAGTACTTC.

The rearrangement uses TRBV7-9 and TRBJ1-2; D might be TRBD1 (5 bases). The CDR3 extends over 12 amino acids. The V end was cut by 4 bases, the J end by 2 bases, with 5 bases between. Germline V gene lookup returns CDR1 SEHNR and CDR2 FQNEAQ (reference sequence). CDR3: CASSWTNYGYTF. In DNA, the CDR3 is TGTGCCAGCAGCTGGACAAACTATGGCTACACCTTC.

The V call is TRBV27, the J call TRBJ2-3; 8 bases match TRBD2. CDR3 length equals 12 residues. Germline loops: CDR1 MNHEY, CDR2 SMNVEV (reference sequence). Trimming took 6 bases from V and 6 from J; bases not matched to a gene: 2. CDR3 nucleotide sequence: TGTGCCAGCAGCCGCGGGGGGGATACGCAGTATTTT. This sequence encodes CASSRGGDTQYF.

The CDR3 loop is CASSSYPPRLAGGGNEQFF. Written as DNA, the CDR3 is TGTGCCAGCAGTTCCTACCCCCCTCGACTAGCGGGGGGTGGCAATGAGCAGTTCTTC. This chain uses TRBV28 with TRBJ2-1; 13 nucleotides align to TRBD2. Germline CDR1 is MDHEN and CDR2 is SYDVKM. CDR3 length: 19 amino acids. Germline trimming cut 4 bases from V and 6 bases from J; bases unmatched to any gene: 15.

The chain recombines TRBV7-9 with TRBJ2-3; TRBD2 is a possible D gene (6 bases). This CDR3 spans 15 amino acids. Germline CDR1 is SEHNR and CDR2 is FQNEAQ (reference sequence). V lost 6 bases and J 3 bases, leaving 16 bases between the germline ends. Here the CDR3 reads CASRKEAGSTDTQYF. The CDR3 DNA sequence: TGTGCCAGCAGAAAAGAGGCGGGGTCGACAGATACGCAGTATTTT. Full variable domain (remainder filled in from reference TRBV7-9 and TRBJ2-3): DTGVSQNPRHKITKRGQNVTFRCDPISEHNRLYWYRQTLGQGPEFLTYFQNEAQLEKSRLLSDRFSAERPKGSFSTLEIQRTEQGDSAMYLCASRKEAGSTDTQYFGPGTRLTVL.

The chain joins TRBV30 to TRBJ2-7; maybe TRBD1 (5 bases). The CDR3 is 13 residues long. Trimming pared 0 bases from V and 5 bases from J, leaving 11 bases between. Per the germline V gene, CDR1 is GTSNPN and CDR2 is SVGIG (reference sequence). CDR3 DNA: TGTGCCTGGAGTGTCTCCAGGGCCAACGAGCAGTACTTC. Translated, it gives CAWSVSRANEQYF. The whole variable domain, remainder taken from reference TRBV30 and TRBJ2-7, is SQTIHQWPATLVQPVGSPLSLECTVEGTSNPNLYWYRQAAGRGLQLLFYSVGIGQISSEVPQNLSASRPQDRQFILSSKKLLLSDSGFYLCAWSVSRANEQYFGPGTRLTVT.

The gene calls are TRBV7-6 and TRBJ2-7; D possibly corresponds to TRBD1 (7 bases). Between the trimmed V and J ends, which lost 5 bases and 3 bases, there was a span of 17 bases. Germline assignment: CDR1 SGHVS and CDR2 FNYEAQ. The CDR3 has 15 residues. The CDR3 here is CASSAASRGDYEQYF. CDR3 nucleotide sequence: TGTGCCAGCAGCGCCGCCTCCAGGGGGGACTACGAGCAGTACTTC.

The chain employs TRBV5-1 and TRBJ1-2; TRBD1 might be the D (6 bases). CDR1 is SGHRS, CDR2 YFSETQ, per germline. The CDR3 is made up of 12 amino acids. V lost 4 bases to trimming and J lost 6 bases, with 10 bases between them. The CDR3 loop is CASSTNRDGYTF. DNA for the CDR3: TGCGCCAGCAGCACCAACAGGGATGGCTACACCTTC.

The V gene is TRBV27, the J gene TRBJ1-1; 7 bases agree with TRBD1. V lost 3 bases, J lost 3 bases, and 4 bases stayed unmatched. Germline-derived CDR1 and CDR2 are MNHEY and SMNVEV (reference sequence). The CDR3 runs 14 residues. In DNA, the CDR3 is TGTGCCAGCAGTTTGGGCAGGGGGGACACTGAAGCTTTCTTT. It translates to CASSLGRGDTEAFF.

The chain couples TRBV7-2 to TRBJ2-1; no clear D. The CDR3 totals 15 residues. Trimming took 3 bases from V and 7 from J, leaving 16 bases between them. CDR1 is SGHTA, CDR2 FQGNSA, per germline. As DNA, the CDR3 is TGTGCCAGCAGCTTGTCCATAGGGATGAGAAATGAGCAGTTCTTC. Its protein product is CASSLSIGMRNEQFF. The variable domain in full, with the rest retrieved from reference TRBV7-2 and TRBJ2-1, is GAGVSQSPSNKVTEKGKDVELRCDPISGHTALYWYRQSLGQGLEFLIYFQGNSAPDKSGLPSDRFSAERTGGSVSTLTIQRTQQEDSAVYLCASSLSIGMRNEQFFGPGTRLTVL.

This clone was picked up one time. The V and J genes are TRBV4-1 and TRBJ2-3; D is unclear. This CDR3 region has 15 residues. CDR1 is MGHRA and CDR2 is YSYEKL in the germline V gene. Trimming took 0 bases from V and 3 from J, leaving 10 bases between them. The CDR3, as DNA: TGCGCCAGCAGCCAAGAGAGCCGCGCTACAGATACGCAGTATTTT. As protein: CASSQESRATDTQYF.